Below are 15 T cell receptor beta chains sequenced from a single sample in a study. The sorted Tregs were CD4+CD25+CD127-/low cells. TCRdb re-derived calls from the 5' RACE reads in MiXCR, one entry per CDR3 protein. The sample consists of roughly 45,000 distinct CDR3 sequences, 22% of them appearing once. The sample consisted of Tregs sorted from a lymph node. The receptors were gathered from a female donor with breast cancer.

In this sample, this clonotype turned up many times. The chain is built from TRBV20-1 and TRBJ2-1; D is possibly TRBD1 (6 bases). The germline V and J ends were trimmed by 1 base and 7 bases, with 14 bases remaining between them. The CDR3 is made up of 14 amino acids. Germline assignment: CDR1 DFQATT and CDR2 SNEGSKA (reference sequence). CDR3 DNA sequence: TGCAGTGCTAGAGCTCCGCAGGGGAAAAATGAGCAGTTCTTC. Residues: CSARAPQGKNEQFF.

This clonotype is deemed medium-sized (0.01 to 0.1%). The chain couples TRBV4-1 to TRBJ2-6, with D maybe TRBD2 (5 bases). V gave up 0 bases and J gave up 0 bases, with 18 bases separating them. The CDR3 extends over 20 amino acids. CDR1 MGHRA and CDR2 YSYEKL come from the germline V gene. CDR3 DNA: TGCGCCAGCAGCCAAGAAGGAGGTTACAAACACATCTCTGGGGCCAACGTCCTGACTTTC. As protein: CASSQEGGYKHISGANVLTF.

This clonotype is labeled medium-sized (0.01 to 0.1%). The chain uses TRBV7-3 and TRBJ1-1; D gene uncertain. CDR3 size: 13 residues. V shed 5 bases and J shed 6 bases, with 13 bases lying between them. Germline V gene lookup returns CDR1 SGHTA and CDR2 FQGTGA. The CDR3 loop reads CASSKWGNAEAFF. The CDR3 nucleotides are TGTGCCAGCAGCAAATGGGGAAATGCTGAAGCTTTCTTT.

This clonotype occurred many times. The V and J genes are TRBV9 and TRBJ2-2, with TRBD2 matching 9 bases. The CDR3 is 15 residues long. The trim removed 1 base at V and 3 bases at J, leaving 1 base unmatched. Germline-derived CDR1 and CDR2 are SGDLS and YYNGEE. This chain's CDR3 is CASSVLAGYTGELFF. DNA of the CDR3: TGTGCCAGCAGCGTACTAGCGGGATACACCGGGGAGCTGTTTTTT.

A word on this clonotype: Possible read error: a much larger clone is one base away. The V and J genes are TRBV9 and TRBJ1-2; perhaps TRBD1 as D (5 bases). The CDR3 is 14 amino acids. Germline CDR1 is SGDLS and CDR2 is YYNGEE. The CDR3 DNA reads TGTGCCAGCTCCGCCGGGGCTACTAACTATGGCTGCACCTTC. Translated: CASSAGATNYGCTF.

The CDR3 protein is CASSPQGAMGTDTQYF. The CDR3 region has the DNA TGTGCCAGCTCACCACAGGGGGCGATGGGGACAGATACGCAGTATTTT. This chain links TRBV18 with TRBJ2-3; 7 bases fit TRBD1. J lost 3 bases, V lost 1 base, and 7 bases had no gene match. The CDR3 is 16 amino acids. Germline CDR1 reads KGHSH; CDR2 reads LQKENI.

A word on this clonotype: A much larger clonotype is one base distant, so this may be a read error. The V and J genes are TRBV29-1 and TRBJ2-1; no clear D. This CDR3 spans 13 amino acids. Germline values: CDR1 SQVTM, CDR2 ANQGSEA. Here the CDR3 reads CCVNINRYNEQFF. In nucleotides, the CDR3 is TGCTGCGTGAACATTAATCGCTACAATGAGCAGTTCTTC.

Regarding this clonotype: This sequence may be a read error, since a much larger clone differs from it by one base. Because the CDR3 is missing its conserved closing phenylalanine or tryptophan, this is likely a read error. The chain carries TRBV5-1 and TRBJ2-2, with D possibly being TRBD2 (6 bases). Germline V gene sequence: CDR1 SGHRS, CDR2 YFSETQ. Between the trimmed V and J ends, which lost 0 bases and 4 bases, there was a span of 10 bases. This CDR3 is built from 15 residues. CDR3 amino acids: CASSLDGSITGELFY. CDR3 bases: TGCGCCAGCAGCTTGGACGGGAGTATCACCGGGGAGCTGTTTTAT.

The table lists this clonotype with many counts. V is TRBV12-3 or TRBV12-4 and J is TRBJ2-7; perhaps TRBD2 as D (6 bases). This CDR3 comprises 11 residues. Deletions cut 3 bases from V and 6 bases from J, with 6 bases between. The CDR3 DNA reads as TGTGCCAGCAGTTTCGGGGGCGAGCAGTACTTC. This encodes CASSFGGEQYF.

This clonotype came up many times. The gene calls are TRBV20-1 and TRBJ2-2; 10 bases agree with TRBD2. Germline V gene lookup returns CDR1 DFQATT and CDR2 SNEGSKA (reference sequence). The CDR3 totals 15 residues. V was clipped by 3 bases and J by 8 bases; unmatched bases: 9. The CDR3 region is CSASLTSGSAGELFF. The CDR3 DNA reads as TGCAGTGCTAGCCTGACTAGCGGGTCGGCTGGGGAGCTGTTTTTT.

In its sample, this clonotype was seen many times. The chain employs TRBV10-3 and TRBJ1-5, with a possible D match to TRBD1 (5 bases). Germline V CDR1 and CDR2: ENHRY, SYGVKD. The V and J ends lost 10 bases and 5 bases respectively, with 18 bases between them. CDR3 length equals 14 residues. As DNA, the CDR3 is TGTGCCACTAACGGGGCGCAGGGACATCAGCCCCAGCATTTT. Amino acids: CATNGAQGHQPQHF.

On this clonotype itself: One end of the junction is discordant with germline, which a read error may explain. The chain employs TRBV13 and TRBJ1-1; no clear D. Germline-derived CDR1 and CDR2 are PRHDT and FYEKMQ (reference sequence). The CDR3 contains 13 residues. The CDR3 sequence is CASSLSSATGESF. CDR3 coding DNA: TGTGCCAGCAGCTTATCCTCAGCCACGGGAGAATCCTTT.

Of note for this clonotype: A much more abundant neighbour one base away suggests this may be a read error. The chain combines TRBV11-2 with TRBJ2-1; D may correspond to TRBD1 or TRBD2 (5 bases each). V was pared by 3 bases and J by 10 bases, with 13 bases between. CDR3 size: 13 residues. Germline lookup yields CDR1 SGHAT and CDR2 FQNNGV. The CDR3 nucleotides are TGTGCCAGCAGCTTCTTCGGGGACGAGGAGCAGTTCTTC. Amino acids: CASSFFGDEEQFF.

The chain uses TRBV13 and TRBJ2-7, with a possible D match to TRBD1 (6 bases). The CDR3 runs 15 residues. Germline V gene lookup returns CDR1 PRHDT and CDR2 FYEKMQ (reference sequence). The germline V and J ends were trimmed by 0 bases and 3 bases, with 12 bases remaining between them. The CDR3 spells CASSLGPGQSYEQYF. The CDR3 region has the DNA TGTGCCAGCAGCTTAGGCCCGGGACAAAGCTACGAGCAGTACTTC. Supplemented by reference TRBV13 and TRBJ2-7, the full variable domain reads AAGVIQSPRHLIKEKRETATLKCYPIPRHDTVYWYQQGPGQDPQFLISFYEKMQSDKGSIPDRFSAQQFSDYHSELNMSSLELGDSALYFCASSLGPGQSYEQYFGPGTRLTVT.

This clonotype was counted a few times. This chain uses TRBV6-5 with TRBJ1-6; 7 bases line up with TRBD1. The V and J ends lost 4 bases and 7 bases, in that order; junction bases with no gene match: 7. The CDR3 runs to 15 residues. Germline-derived CDR1 and CDR2 are MNHEY and SVGAGI. The CDR3 DNA follows: TGTGCCAGCAGTTTCATTGGCAGGGGGAATTCACCCCTCCACTTT. It translates to CASSFIGRGNSPLHF.